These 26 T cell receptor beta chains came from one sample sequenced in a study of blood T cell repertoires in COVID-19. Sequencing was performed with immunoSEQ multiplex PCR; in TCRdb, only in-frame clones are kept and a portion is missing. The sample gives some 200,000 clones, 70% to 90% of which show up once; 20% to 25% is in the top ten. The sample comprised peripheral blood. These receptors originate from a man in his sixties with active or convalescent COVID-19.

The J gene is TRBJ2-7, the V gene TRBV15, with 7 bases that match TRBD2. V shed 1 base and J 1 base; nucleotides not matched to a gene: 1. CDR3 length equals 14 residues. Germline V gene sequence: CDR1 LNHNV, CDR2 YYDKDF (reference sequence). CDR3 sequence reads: CATSRVGGSYEQYF. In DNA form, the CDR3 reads TGTGCCACCAGCAGAGTCGGGGGGTCCTACGAGCAGTACTTC.

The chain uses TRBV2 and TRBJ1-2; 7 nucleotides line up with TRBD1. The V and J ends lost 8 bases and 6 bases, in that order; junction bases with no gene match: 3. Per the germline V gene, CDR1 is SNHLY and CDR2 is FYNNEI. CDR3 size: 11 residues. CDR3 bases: TGTGCCAGCCCCAGGGGGAATGGCTACACCTTC. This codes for CASPRGNGYTF.

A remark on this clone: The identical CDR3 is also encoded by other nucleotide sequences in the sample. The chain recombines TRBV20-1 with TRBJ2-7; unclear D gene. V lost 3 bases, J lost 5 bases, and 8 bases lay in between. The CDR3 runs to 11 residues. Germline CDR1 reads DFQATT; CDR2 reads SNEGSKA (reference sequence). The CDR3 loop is CSASSGHEQYF. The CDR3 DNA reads TGCAGTGCTAGTTCAGGTCACGAGCAGTACTTC.

The CDR3 sequence is CASSIARQGALHQPQHF. CDR3 DNA sequence: TGTGCCAGTAGTATAGCCAGACAGGGGGCGTTGCATCAGCCCCAGCATTTT. This chain connects TRBV19 to TRBJ1-5; the match to TRBD1 covers 10 bases. Germline trimming cut 1 base from V and 5 bases from J; bases unmatched to any gene: 8. Per the germline V gene, CDR1 is LNHDA and CDR2 is SQIVND (reference sequence). The CDR3 has 17 residues.

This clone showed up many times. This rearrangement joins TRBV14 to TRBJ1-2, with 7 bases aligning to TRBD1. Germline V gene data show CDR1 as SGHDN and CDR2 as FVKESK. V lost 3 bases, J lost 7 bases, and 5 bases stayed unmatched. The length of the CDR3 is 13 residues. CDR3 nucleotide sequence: TGTGCCAGCAGCCAGACAGGGTTTGCTGGCTACACCTTC. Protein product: CASSQTGFAGYTF. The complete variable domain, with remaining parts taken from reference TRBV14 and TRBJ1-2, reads EAGVTQFPSHSVIEKGQTVTLRCDPISGHDNLYWYRRVMGKEIKFLLHFVKESKQDESGMPNNRFLAERTGGTYSTLKVQPAELEDSGVYFCASSQTGFAGYTFGSGTRLTVV.

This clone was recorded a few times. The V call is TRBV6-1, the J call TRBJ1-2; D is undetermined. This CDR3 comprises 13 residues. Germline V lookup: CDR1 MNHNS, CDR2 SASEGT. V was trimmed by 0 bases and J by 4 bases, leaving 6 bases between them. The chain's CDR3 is CASSEARAYGYTF. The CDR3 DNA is TGTGCCAGCAGTGAAGCGCGAGCCTATGGCTACACCTTC.

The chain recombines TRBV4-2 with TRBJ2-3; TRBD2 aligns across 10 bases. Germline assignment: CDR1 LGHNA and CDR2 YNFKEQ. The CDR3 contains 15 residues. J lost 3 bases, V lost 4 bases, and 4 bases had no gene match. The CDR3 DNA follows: TGTGCCAGCAGCCCACTAGCGGGGCCTACAGATACGCAGTATTTT. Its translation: CASSPLAGPTDTQYF.

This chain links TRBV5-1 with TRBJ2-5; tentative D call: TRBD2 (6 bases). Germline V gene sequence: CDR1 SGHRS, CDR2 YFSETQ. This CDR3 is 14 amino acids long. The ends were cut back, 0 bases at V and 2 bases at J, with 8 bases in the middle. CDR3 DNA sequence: TGCGCCAGCAGCTTGGCGGAGGGACAAGAGACCCAGTACTTC. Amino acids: CASSLAEGQETQYF.

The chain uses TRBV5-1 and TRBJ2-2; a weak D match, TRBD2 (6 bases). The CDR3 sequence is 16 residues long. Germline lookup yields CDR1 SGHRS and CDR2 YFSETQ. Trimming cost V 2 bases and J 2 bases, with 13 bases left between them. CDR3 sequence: CASSLLPGLNTGELFF. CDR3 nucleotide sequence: TGCGCCAGCAGCTTACTACCGGGACTTAACACCGGGGAGCTGTTTTTT.

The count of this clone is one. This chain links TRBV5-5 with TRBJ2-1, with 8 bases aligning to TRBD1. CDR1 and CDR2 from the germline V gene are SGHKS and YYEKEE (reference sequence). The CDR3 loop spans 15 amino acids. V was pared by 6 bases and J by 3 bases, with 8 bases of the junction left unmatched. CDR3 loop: CASMAGTGHYNEQFF. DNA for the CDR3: TGTGCCAGCATGGCCGGGACAGGCCACTACAATGAGCAGTTCTTC.

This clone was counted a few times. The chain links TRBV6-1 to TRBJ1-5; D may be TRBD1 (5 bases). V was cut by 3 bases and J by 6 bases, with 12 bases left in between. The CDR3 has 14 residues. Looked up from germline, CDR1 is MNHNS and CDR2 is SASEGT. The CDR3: CASSEVGAVQPQHF. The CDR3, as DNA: TGTGCCAGCAGTGAGGTAGGGGCGGTTCAGCCCCAGCATTTT.

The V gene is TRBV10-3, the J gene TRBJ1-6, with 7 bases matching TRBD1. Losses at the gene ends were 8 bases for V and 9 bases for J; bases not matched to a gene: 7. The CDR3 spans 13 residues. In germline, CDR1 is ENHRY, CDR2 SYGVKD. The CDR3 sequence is CAIGQEPGSPLHF. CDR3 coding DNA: TGTGCCATCGGACAGGAGCCTGGTTCACCCCTCCACTTT.

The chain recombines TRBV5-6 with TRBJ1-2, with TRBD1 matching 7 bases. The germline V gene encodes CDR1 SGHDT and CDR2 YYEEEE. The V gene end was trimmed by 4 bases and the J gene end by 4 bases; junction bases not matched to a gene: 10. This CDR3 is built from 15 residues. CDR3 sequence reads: CASSPTTGPSYGYTF. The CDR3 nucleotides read TGTGCCAGCAGCCCGACGACAGGGCCTTCCTATGGCTACACCTTC. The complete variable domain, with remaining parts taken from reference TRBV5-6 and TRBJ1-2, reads DAGVTQSPTHLIKTRGQQVTLRCSPKSGHDTVSWYQQALGQGPQFIFQYYEEEERQRGNFPDRFSGHQFPNYSSELNVNALLLGDSALYLCASSPTTGPSYGYTFGSGTRLTVV.

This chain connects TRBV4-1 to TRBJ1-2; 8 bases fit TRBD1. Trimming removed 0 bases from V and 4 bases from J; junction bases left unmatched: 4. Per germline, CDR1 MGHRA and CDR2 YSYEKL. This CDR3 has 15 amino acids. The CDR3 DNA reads TGCGCCAGCAGCCAAGAGGCGACAGGGGTCTATGGCTACACCTTC. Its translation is CASSQEATGVYGYTF.

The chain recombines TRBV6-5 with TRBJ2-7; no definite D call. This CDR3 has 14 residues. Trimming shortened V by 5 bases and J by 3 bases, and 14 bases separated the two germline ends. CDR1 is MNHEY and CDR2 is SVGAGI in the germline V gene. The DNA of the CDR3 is TGTGCCAGCAGTACGGCGGTGGAGTACTACGAGCAGTACTTC. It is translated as CASSTAVEYYEQYF.

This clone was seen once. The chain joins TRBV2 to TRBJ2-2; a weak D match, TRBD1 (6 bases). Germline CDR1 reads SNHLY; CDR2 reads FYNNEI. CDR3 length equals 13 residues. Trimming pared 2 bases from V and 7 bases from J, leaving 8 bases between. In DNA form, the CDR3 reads TGTGCCAGCAGTGAACAGGGACACGGGGAGCTGTTTTTT. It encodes CASSEQGHGELFF.

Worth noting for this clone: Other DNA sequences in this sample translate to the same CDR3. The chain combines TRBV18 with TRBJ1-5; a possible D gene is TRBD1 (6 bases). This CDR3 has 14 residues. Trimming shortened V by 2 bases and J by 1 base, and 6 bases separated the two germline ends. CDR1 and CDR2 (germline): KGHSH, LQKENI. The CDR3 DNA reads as TGTGCCAGCTCACCAGGACAGAGCAATCAGCCCCAGCATTTT. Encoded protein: CASSPGQSNQPQHF. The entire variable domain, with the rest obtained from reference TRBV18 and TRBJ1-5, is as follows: NAGVMQNPRHLVRRRGQEARLRCSPMKGHSHVYWYRQLPEEGLKFMVYLQKENIIDESGMPKERFSAEFPKEGPSILRIQQVVRGDSAAYFCASSPGQSNQPQHFGDGTRLSIL.

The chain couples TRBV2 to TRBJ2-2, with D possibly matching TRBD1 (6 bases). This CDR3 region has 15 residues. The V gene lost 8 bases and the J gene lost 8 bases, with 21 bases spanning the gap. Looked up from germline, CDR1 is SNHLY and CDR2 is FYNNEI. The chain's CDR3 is CASSREQGGVGELFF. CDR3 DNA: TGTGCCAGCTCGCGTGAACAGGGCGGAGTTGGGGAGCTGTTTTTT. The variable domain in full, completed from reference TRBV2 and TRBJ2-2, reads EPEVTQTPSHQVTQMGQEVILRCVPISNHLYFYWYRQILGQKVEFLVSFYNNEISEKSEIFDDQFSVERPDGSNFTLKIRSTKLEDSAMYFCASSREQGGVGELFFGEGSRLTVL.

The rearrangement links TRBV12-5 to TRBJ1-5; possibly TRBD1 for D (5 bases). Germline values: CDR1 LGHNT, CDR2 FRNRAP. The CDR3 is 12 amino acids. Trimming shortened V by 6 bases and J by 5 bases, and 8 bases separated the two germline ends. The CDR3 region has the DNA TGTGCTAGTGGGGAAGGGGATCAGCCCCAGCATTTT. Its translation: CASGEGDQPQHF.

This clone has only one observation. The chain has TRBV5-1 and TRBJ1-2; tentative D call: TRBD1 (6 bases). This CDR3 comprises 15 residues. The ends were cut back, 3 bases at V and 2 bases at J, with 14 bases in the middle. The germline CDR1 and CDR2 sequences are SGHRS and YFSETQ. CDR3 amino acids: CASSWAGGQNYGYTF. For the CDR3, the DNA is TGCGCCAGCAGCTGGGCGGGAGGACAGAACTATGGCTACACCTTC.

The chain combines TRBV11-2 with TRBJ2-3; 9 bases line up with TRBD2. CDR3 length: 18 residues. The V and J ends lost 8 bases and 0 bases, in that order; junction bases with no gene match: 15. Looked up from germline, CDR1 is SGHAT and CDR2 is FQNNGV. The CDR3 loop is CASLPQGGGEGSTDTQYF. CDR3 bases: TGTGCCAGCCTACCGCAGGGCGGGGGGGAAGGAAGCACAGATACGCAGTATTTT.

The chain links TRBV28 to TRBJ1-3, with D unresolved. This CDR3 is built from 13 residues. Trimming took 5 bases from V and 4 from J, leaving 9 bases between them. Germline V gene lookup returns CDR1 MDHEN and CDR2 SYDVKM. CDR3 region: CASSTPGGNTIYF. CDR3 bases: TGTGCCAGCAGTACCCCGGGAGGAAACACCATATATTTT.

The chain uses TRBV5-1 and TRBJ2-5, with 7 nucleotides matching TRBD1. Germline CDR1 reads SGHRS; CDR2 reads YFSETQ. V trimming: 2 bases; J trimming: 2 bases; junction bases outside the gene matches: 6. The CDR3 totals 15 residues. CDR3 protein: CASSFFGTDQETQYF. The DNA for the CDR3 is TGCGCCAGCAGCTTTTTCGGGACAGATCAAGAGACCCAGTACTTC.

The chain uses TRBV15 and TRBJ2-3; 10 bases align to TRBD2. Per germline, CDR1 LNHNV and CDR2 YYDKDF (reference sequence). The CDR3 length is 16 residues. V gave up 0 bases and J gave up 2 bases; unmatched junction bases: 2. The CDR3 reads CATSRDLAGATDTQYF. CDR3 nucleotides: TGTGCCACCAGCAGAGATCTAGCGGGGGCCACAGATACGCAGTATTTT. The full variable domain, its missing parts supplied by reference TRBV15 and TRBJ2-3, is DAMVIQNPRYQVTQFGKPVTLSCSQTLNHNVMYWYQQKSSQAPKLLFHYYDKDFNNEADTPDNFQSRRPNTSFCFLDIRSPGLGDTAMYLCATSRDLAGATDTQYFGPGTRLTVL.

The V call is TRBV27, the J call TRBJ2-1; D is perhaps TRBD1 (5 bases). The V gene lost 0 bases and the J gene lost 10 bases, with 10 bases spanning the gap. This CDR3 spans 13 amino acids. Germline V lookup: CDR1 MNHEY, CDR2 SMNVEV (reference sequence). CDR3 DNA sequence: TGTGCCAGCAGTTTATCGGGGCGGACCGAGCAGTTCTTC. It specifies CASSLSGRTEQFF.

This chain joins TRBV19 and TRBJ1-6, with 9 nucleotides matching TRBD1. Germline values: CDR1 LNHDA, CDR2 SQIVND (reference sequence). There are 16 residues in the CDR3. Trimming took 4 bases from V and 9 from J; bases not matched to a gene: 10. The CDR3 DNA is TGTGCCAGTAGTACTTTGGACAGGGGTCTCAGTTCACCCCTCCACTTT. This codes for CASSTLDRGLSSPLHF.